This TCR beta chain originates from a study of CD4 and CD8 cells across lung adenocarcinoma regions. Donors had localized lung adenocarcinoma, a non-small cell lung cancer. Each CDR3 protein is one row after TCRdb ran MiXCR on the PCR reads. This table holds thousands of distinct CDR3 sequences, 55% to 70% found once. This clonotype was obtained from a female donor with lung adenocarcinoma. The CD4 and CD8 labels of this study may be unreliable. Sequencing was performed on CD4+ T cells from the margin of a lung tumor.

CDR3 bases: TGCGCCAGCAGTGAGCCTCGTGGCGTTGGATTTTACGAGCAGTACTTC. Translation: CASSEPRGVGFYEQYF. The chain carries TRBV10-2 and TRBJ2-5; D is unclear. The J call could be wrong; TRBJ2-7 is a better fit for the DNA end. The CDR3 length is 16 residues. The germline CDR1 and CDR2 sequences are WSHSY and SAAADI.